This T cell receptor (beta chain) was documented in a study of blood T cell repertoires in COVID-19. Study context: The analysed material was cDNA or gDNA that came from T cells, B-cell-depleted T cells, or PBMCs.

This clone appeared many times. Only in-frame clones appear in the TCRdb table, and some are missing; sequencing was by immunoSEQ multiplex PCR. This table holds more than 110,000 clones, more than 75% found once. What was sequenced was peripheral blood. The sequence was collected from a woman of 80 years or more with acute or convalescent COVID-19.

CDR3 sequence reads: CASRPIFRSSGANVLTF. In DNA, the CDR3 is TGCGCCAGCAGACCTATATTTCGGAGCTCTGGGGCCAACGTCCTGACTTTC. V and J are TRBV4-1 and TRBJ2-6; D unresolved. Trimming removed 6 bases at V and 0 bases at J, with 15 bases between. The CDR3 is 17 amino acids. The germline gives CDR1 MGHRA, CDR2 YSYEKL.